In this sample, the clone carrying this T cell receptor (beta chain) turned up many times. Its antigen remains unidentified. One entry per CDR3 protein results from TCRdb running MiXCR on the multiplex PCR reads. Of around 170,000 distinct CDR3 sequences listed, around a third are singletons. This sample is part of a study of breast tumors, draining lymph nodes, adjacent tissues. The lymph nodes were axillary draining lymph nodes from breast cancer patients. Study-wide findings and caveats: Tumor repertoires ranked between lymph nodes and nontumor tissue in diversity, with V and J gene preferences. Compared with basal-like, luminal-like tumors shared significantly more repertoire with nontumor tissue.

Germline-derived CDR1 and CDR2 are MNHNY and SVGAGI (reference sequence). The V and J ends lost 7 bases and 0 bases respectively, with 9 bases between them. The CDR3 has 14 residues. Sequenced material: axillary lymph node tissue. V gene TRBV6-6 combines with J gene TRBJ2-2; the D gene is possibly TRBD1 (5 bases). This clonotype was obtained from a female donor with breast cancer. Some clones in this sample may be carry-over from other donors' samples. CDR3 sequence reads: CASIDRANTGELFF. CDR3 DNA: TGTGCCAGCATCGACAGAGCGAACACCGGGGAGCTGTTTTTT.